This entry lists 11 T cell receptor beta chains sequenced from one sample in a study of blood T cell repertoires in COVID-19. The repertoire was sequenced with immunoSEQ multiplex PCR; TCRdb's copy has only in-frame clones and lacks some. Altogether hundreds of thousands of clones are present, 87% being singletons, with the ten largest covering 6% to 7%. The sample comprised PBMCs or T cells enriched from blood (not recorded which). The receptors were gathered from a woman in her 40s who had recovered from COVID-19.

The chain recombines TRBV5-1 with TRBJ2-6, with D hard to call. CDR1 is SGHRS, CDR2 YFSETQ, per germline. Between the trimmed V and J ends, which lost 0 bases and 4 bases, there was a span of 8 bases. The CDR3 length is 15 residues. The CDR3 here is CASSLAPSGANVLTF. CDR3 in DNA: TGCGCCAGCAGCTTGGCCCCATCCGGGGCCAACGTCCTGACTTTC.

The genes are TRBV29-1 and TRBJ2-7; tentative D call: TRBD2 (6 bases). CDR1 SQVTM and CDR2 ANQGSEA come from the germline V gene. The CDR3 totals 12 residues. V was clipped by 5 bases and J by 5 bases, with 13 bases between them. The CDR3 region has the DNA TGCAGCGTTAGTTGGGGCGGGGACGAGCAGTACTTC. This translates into CSVSWGGDEQYF.

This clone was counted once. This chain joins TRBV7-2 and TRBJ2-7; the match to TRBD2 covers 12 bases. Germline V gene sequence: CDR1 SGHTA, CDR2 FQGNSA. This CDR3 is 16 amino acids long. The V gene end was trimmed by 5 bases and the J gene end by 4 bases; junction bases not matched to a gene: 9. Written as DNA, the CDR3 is TGTGCCAGCAGCAGAGGTCTAGCGGGGGGGACTTACGAGCAGTACTTC. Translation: CASSRGLAGGTYEQYF.

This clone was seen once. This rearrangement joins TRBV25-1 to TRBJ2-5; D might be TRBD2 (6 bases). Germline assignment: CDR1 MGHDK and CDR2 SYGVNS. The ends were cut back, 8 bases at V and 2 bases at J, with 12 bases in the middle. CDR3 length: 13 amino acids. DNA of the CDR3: TGTGCCAGCGGACTCGCGGGACAAGAGACCCAGTACTTC. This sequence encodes CASGLAGQETQYF.

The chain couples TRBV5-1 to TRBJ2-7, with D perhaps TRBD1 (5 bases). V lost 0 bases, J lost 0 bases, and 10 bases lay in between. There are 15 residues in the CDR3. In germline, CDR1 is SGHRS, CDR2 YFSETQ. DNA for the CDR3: TGCGCCAGCAGCTTGGCACCAGGGTACTCCTACGAGCAGTACTTC. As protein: CASSLAPGYSYEQYF.

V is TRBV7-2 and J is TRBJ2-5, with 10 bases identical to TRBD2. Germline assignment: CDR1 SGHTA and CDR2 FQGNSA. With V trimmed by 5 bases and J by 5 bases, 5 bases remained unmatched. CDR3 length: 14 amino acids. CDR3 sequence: CASSSAGLAETQYF. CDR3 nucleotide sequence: TGTGCCAGCAGCAGCGCGGGACTAGCGGAGACCCAGTACTTC.

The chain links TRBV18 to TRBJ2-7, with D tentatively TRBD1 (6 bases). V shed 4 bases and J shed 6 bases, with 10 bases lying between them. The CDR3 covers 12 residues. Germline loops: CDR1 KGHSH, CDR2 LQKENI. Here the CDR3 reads CASSQQGREQYF. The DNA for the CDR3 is TGTGCCAGCTCACAACAGGGTCGCGAGCAGTACTTC. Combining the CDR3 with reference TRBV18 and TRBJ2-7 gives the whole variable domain NAGVMQNPRHLVRRRGQEARLRCSPMKGHSHVYWYRQLPEEGLKFMVYLQKENIIDESGMPKERFSAEFPKEGPSILRIQQVVRGDSAAYFCASSQQGREQYFGPGTRLTVT.

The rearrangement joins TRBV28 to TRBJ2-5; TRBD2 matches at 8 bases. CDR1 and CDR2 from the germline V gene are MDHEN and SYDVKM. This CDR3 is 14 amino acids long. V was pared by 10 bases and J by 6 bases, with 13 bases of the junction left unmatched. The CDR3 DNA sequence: TGTGCCACCAGCGGGAGCGGGCGCGGGAAGACCCAGTACTTC. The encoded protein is CATSGSGRGKTQYF.

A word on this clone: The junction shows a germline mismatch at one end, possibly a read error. The CDR3 spells CATSYFWPPKNIQYF. CDR3 bases: TGTGCCACCAGTTATTTCTGGCCCCCCAAAAACATTCAGTACTTC. This chain joins TRBV24-1 and TRBJ2-4; D is uncertain. From germline, CDR1 is KGHDR and CDR2 SFDVKD. The CDR3 runs to 15 residues.

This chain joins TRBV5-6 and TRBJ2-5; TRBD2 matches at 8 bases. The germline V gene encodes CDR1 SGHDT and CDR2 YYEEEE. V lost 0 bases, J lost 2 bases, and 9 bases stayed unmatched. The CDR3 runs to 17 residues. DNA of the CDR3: TGTGCCAGCAGCTTGGATCATAGCGGGGCTCAGCAAGAGACCCAGTACTTC. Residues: CASSLDHSGAQQETQYF. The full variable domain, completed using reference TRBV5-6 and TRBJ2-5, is DAGVTQSPTHLIKTRGQQVTLRCSPKSGHDTVSWYQQALGQGPQFIFQYYEEEERQRGNFPDRFSGHQFPNYSSELNVNALLLGDSALYLCASSLDHSGAQQETQYFGPGTRLLVL.

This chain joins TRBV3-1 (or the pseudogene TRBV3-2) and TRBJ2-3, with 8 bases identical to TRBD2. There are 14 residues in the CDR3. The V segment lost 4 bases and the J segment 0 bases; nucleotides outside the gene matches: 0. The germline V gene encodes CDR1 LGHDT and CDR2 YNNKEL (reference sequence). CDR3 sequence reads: CASSRTSSTDTQYF. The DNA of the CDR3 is TGTGCCAGCAGCCGGACTAGCAGCACAGATACGCAGTATTTT.